These 21 T cell receptor beta chains were all obtained from the same sample, sequenced in a study of blood T cell repertoires in COVID-19. Profiled with immunoSEQ multiplex PCR; TCRdb holds only in-frame clones, not every one. The table shows over 200,000 clones, with approximately 83% occurring only once. Sequencing used peripheral blood. The receptors stem from a woman between 25 and 40 years old with COVID-19, enrolled during active disease.

The CDR3 loop reads CASSPTSREPGQSVFLVQPQHF. Here the CDR3 DNA reads TGTGCCAGCAGCCCGACCTCCCGGGAACCGGGACAGTCGGTCTTCCTGGTTCAGCCCCAGCATTTT. The chain is built from TRBV3-1 (or the pseudogene TRBV3-2) and TRBJ1-5, with 7 nucleotides matching TRBD1. Germline V gene lookup returns CDR1 LGHDT and CDR2 YNNKEL (reference sequence). The CDR3 totals 22 residues. V gave up 4 bases and J gave up 6 bases; unmatched junction bases: 30.

The genes are TRBV5-4 and TRBJ2-1, with 12 bases aligning to TRBD2. Germline loops: CDR1 SGHNT, CDR2 YYREEE (reference sequence). Trimming at V came to 3 bases and at J to 2 bases, leaving 3 bases not matched to a gene. The CDR3 is 16 amino acids. CDR3 amino acids: CASSSRLAGAYNEQFF. The DNA of the CDR3 is TGTGCCAGCAGCTCACGACTAGCGGGAGCCTACAATGAGCAGTTCTTC.

This clone has more than one count but fewer than ten. The CDR3 protein is CALTRGASITEAFF. As DNA, the CDR3 is TGTGCCTTAACACGGGGGGCATCGATCACTGAAGCTTTCTTT. The chain uses TRBV7-2 and TRBJ1-1; D is possibly TRBD1 (6 bases). Germline V gene data show CDR1 as SGHTA and CDR2 as FQGNSA. V dropped 11 bases and J dropped 4 bases, with 20 bases sitting between them. The CDR3 loop spans 14 amino acids.

The rearrangement uses TRBV3-1 (or the pseudogene TRBV3-2) and TRBJ2-1; possibly TRBD1 for D (6 bases). The length of the CDR3 is 15 residues. The V end was cut by 1 base, the J end by 4 bases, with 11 bases between. The germline CDR1 and CDR2 sequences are LGHDT and YNNKEL (reference sequence). The CDR3 loop reads CASSQGPDRYNEQFF. DNA of the CDR3: TGTGCCAGCAGCCAAGGGCCCGACAGGTACAATGAGCAGTTCTTC.

J is TRBJ1-6 and V is TRBV6-5, with D unclear. The V and J ends lost 2 bases and 7 bases respectively, with 9 bases between them. The germline V gene encodes CDR1 MNHEY and CDR2 SVGAGI. There are 14 residues in the CDR3. This CDR3 reads CASSYEGRNSPLHF. DNA for the CDR3: TGTGCCAGCAGTTACGAGGGTCGGAATTCACCCCTCCACTTT.

The chain is built from TRBV7-2 and TRBJ1-2; 8 bases map to TRBD1. The CDR3 totals 17 residues. Germline CDR1 reads SGHTA; CDR2 reads FQGNSA. Trimming removed 2 bases from V and 0 bases from J; junction bases left unmatched: 8. The CDR3 sequence: CASSLIGRGPSNYGYTF. For the CDR3, the DNA is TGTGCCAGCAGCTTAATCGGCAGGGGGCCTTCTAACTATGGCTACACCTTC.

A few counts support this clone. V is TRBV7-2 and J is TRBJ1-5, with D possibly TRBD1 on 5 matching bases. The CDR3 is 16 residues long. The germline V gene has CDR1 SGHTA and CDR2 FQGNSA. The germline V and J ends were trimmed by 3 bases and 0 bases, with 12 bases remaining between them. The CDR3 spells CASSLGGGRSNQPQHF. CDR3 sequence (DNA): TGTGCCAGCAGCTTGGGGGGAGGGCGTAGCAATCAGCCCCAGCATTTT.

The rearrangement joins TRBV28 to TRBJ2-1; 8 nucleotides align to TRBD2. CDR3 length: 15 residues. Per germline, CDR1 MDHEN and CDR2 SYDVKM. V was pared by 6 bases and J by 7 bases, with 11 bases of the junction left unmatched. In DNA form, the CDR3 reads TGTGCCAGCAGCCCGGGGGGGGCAGGTCAAAATGAGCAGTTCTTC. Protein sequence: CASSPGGAGQNEQFF.

This rearrangement joins TRBV24-1 to TRBJ2-1, with 11 bases fitting TRBD1. The trim removed 5 bases at V and 9 bases at J, leaving 14 bases unmatched. CDR1 and CDR2 from the germline V gene are KGHDR and SFDVKD. This CDR3 contains 17 residues. DNA of the CDR3: TGTGCCACCAGTGTCCCCGCCTGGGGACAGGGGGAAGGTGAGCAGTTCTTC. It translates to CATSVPAWGQGEGEQFF.

V and J are TRBV24-1 and TRBJ1-2; TRBD1 might be the D (6 bases). V shed 2 bases and J shed 3 bases, with 12 bases lying between them. Germline lookup yields CDR1 KGHDR and CDR2 SFDVKD. The CDR3 covers 15 residues. This chain's CDR3 is CATSDYGRGHYGYTF. As DNA, the CDR3 is TGTGCCACCAGTGATTACGGCAGGGGACACTATGGCTACACCTTC.

The chain recombines TRBV5-6 with TRBJ2-7; 7 nucleotides match TRBD1. The CDR3 runs to 14 residues. Unmatched junction bases numbered 5, after V lost 2 bases and J lost 3 bases. The germline gives CDR1 SGHDT, CDR2 YYEEEE. This CDR3 is CASSFGGQFYEQYF. CDR3 bases: TGTGCCAGCAGCTTTGGGGGACAGTTCTACGAGCAGTACTTC.

The rearrangement joins TRBV4-3 to TRBJ1-5; TRBD1 matches at 7 bases. The germline CDR1 and CDR2 sequences are LGHNA and YSLEER. V was pared by 1 base and J by 1 base, with 1 base of the junction left unmatched. There are 15 residues in the CDR3. The CDR3 loop is CASSQGQGSNQPQHF. The CDR3 coding sequence is TGCGCCAGCAGCCAAGGACAGGGAAGCAATCAGCCCCAGCATTTT.

The CDR3 sequence: CASTPGTSGEQYF. The CDR3 bases are TGTGCCAGCACCCCCGGGACTAGCGGTGAGCAGTACTTC. The V call is TRBV3-1 (or the pseudogene TRBV3-2), the J call TRBJ2-7; 11 nucleotides align to TRBD2. The V and J ends lost 7 bases and 7 bases, in that order; junction bases with no gene match: 6. Germline CDR1 and CDR2: LGHDT and YNNKEL (reference sequence). The CDR3 is 13 residues long.

This chain links TRBV25-1 with TRBJ1-5; D may be TRBD1 (6 bases). The CDR3 totals 16 residues. Trimming removed 4 bases at V and 4 bases at J, with 17 bases between. Germline V gene data show CDR1 as MGHDK and CDR2 as SYGVNS. The CDR3, as DNA: TGTGCCAGCAGTGGTGCCCCGGGACAAATAAATCAGCCCCAGCATTTT. Its translation is CASSGAPGQINQPQHF.

The chain employs TRBV7-3 and TRBJ2-5; the match to TRBD1 covers 7 bases. Germline lookup yields CDR1 SGHTA and CDR2 FQGTGA. This CDR3 is built from 14 residues. Trimming cost V 5 bases and J 5 bases; bases outside gene matches: 8. CDR3: CASSHATGSETQYF. The CDR3 region has the DNA TGTGCCAGCAGCCACGCGACAGGGTCCGAGACCCAGTACTTC. Drawing the rest from reference TRBV7-3 and TRBJ2-5, the complete variable domain is GAGVSQTPSNKVTEKGKYVELRCDPISGHTALYWYRQSLGQGPEFLIYFQGTGAADDSGLPNDRFFAVRPEGSVSTLKIQRTERGDSAVYLCASSHATGSETQYFGPGTRLLVL.

V is TRBV7-9 and J is TRBJ2-7; 13 bases match TRBD2. With 5 bases clipped from V and 1 base from J, the junction kept 2 bases outside the gene matches. The germline CDR1 and CDR2 sequences are SEHNR and FQNEAQ (reference sequence). The length of the CDR3 is 15 residues. CDR3: CASSLTSGRSYEQYF. CDR3 nucleotides: TGTGCCAGCAGCCTGACTAGCGGGAGGTCCTACGAGCAGTACTTC.

The chain combines TRBV3-1 (or the pseudogene TRBV3-2) with TRBJ2-3; possibly TRBD1 for D (5 bases). Deletions cut 0 bases from V and 2 bases from J, with 9 bases between. This CDR3 has 15 amino acids. Germline CDR1 and CDR2: LGHDT and YNNKEL (reference sequence). DNA for the CDR3: TGTGCCAGCAGCCAAGATGGGGCCTACACAGATACGCAGTATTTT. Its protein product is CASSQDGAYTDTQYF.

This clone has only one observation. The V gene is TRBV30, the J gene TRBJ1-2, with 7 bases that match TRBD1. V trimming: 2 bases; J trimming: 4 bases; junction bases outside the gene matches: 7. CDR1 GTSNPN and CDR2 SVGIG come from the germline V gene (reference sequence). This CDR3 is built from 14 residues. The DNA for the CDR3 is TGTGCCTGGAGTTACCAAAACAGGGGCTATGGCTACACCTTC. Translation: CAWSYQNRGYGYTF.

The genes are TRBV9 and TRBJ1-4; no firm D call. This CDR3 comprises 16 residues. V gave up 0 bases and J gave up 3 bases, with 12 bases separating them. Germline CDR1 reads SGDLS; CDR2 reads YYNGEE. In nucleotides, the CDR3 is TGTGCCAGCAGCGTAGGGATGGATGGGCCTAATGAAAAACTGTTTTTT. Its protein is CASSVGMDGPNEKLFF.

J is TRBJ2-7 and V is TRBV6-6; no firm D call. The CDR3 has 12 amino acids. Trimming removed 0 bases at V and 5 bases at J, with 5 bases between. Germline assignment: CDR1 MNHNY and CDR2 SVGAGI (reference sequence). The CDR3 nucleotides are TGTGCCAGCAGTTACTCCCGCGACGAGCAGTACTTC. Encoded protein: CASSYSRDEQYF.

The chain employs TRBV7-9 and TRBJ2-7, with 14 bases that match TRBD2. Germline CDR1 reads SEHNR; CDR2 reads FQNEAQ (reference sequence). This CDR3 is built from 18 residues. V was clipped by 0 bases and J by 2 bases; unmatched bases: 6. The CDR3 spells CASSLAGTSGSLPYEQYF. The CDR3 region has the DNA TGTGCCAGCAGCTTAGCGGGGACTAGCGGGAGTCTCCCCTACGAGCAGTACTTC.